The 5 T cell receptor beta chains below were found in one sample sequenced in a study of cytomegalovirus exposure and HLA in healthy donors. The table came from immunoSEQ multiplex PCR; TCRdb's copy has only in-frame clones and leaves some out. Of some 190,000 clones listed, 86% are singletons. Input material: PBMCs. The receptor source for this set is a woman under 30 in good health and CMV-seronegative.

This chain links TRBV19 with TRBJ2-1; 7 bases fit TRBD2. The V and J ends lost 7 bases and 2 bases, in that order; junction bases with no gene match: 11. The CDR3 has 16 residues. Germline CDR1 LNHDA, CDR2 SQIVND (reference sequence). CDR3 loop: CASTPLGGLPYNEQFF. The CDR3 nucleotides read TGTGCCAGTACCCCCCTTGGGGGACTACCCTACAATGAGCAGTTCTTC.

V gene TRBV11-3 combines with J gene TRBJ2-7; 11 bases map to TRBD1. Germline CDR1 reads SGHNT; CDR2 reads YENEEA. This CDR3 is built from 15 residues. V lost 2 bases and J lost 6; bases outside the gene matches: 6. In DNA, the CDR3 is TGTGCCAGCAGCTTACAAGGACAGGGGGCCTTCGAGCAGTACTTC. Translation: CASSLQGQGAFEQYF. The full variable domain, rest sourced from reference TRBV11-3 and TRBJ2-7, is EAGVVQSPRYKIIEKKQPVAFWCNPISGHNTLYWYLQNLGQGPELLIRYENEEAVDDSQLPKDRFSAERLKGVDSTLKIQPAELGDSAVYLCASSLQGQGAFEQYFGPGTRLTVT.

The chain has TRBV11-2 and TRBJ1-4, with unresolved D. CDR1 is SGHAT and CDR2 is FQNNGV in the germline V gene. This CDR3 contains 17 residues. V lost 5 bases, J lost 3 bases, and 19 bases lay in between. The CDR3 nucleotides are TGTGCCAGCAGCCCATCCCCGATCAGGTTCCCTAATGAAAAACTGTTTTTT. The encoded protein is CASSPSPIRFPNEKLFF.

The rearrangement links TRBV25-1 to TRBJ2-5; D possibly corresponds to TRBD2 (7 bases). Germline V gene lookup returns CDR1 MGHDK and CDR2 SYGVNS. The length of the CDR3 is 15 residues. Between the trimmed V and J ends, which lost 2 bases and 4 bases, there was a span of 14 bases. The CDR3 DNA is TGTGCCAGCAGTGAAAGGGGGGGAAGTAGAGAGACCCAGTACTTC. Protein: CASSERGGSRETQYF. Full variable domain (remainder filled in from reference TRBV25-1 and TRBJ2-5): EADIYQTPRYLVIGTGKKITLECSQTMGHDKMYWYQQDPGMELHLIHYSYGVNSTEKGDLSSESTVSRIRTEHFPLTLESARPSHTSQYLCASSERGGSRETQYFGPGTRLLVL.

This chain uses TRBV9 with TRBJ2-7; 8 bases align to TRBD1. CDR3 size: 14 residues. J lost 4 bases, V lost 0 bases, and 3 bases had no gene match. Germline V gene sequence: CDR1 SGDLS, CDR2 YYNGEE. CDR3 nucleotide sequence: TGTGCCAGCAGCGTAGATGGACAGGGTTACGAGCAGTACTTC. Translated, it gives CASSVDGQGYEQYF.